Following are 29 T cell receptor beta chains from one sample sequenced in a study of blood T cell repertoires in COVID-19. The data were produced by immunoSEQ multiplex PCR, yet TCRdb's version contains in-frame clones alone and is incomplete. Among around 67,000 clones, around 87% were seen once, and the ten largest hold around 8%. The sample comprised peripheral blood. The origin of the receptors is a man aged 50 to 59 with active COVID-19.

In nucleotides, the CDR3 is TGTGCCAGCTCGGCCGGGACAACGAACACCGGGGAGCTGTTTTTT. Translating gives CASSAGTTNTGELFF. The chain uses TRBV18 and TRBJ2-2; maybe TRBD1 (6 bases). The germline V gene encodes CDR1 KGHSH and CDR2 LQKENI. The CDR3 totals 15 residues. Trimming removed 6 bases at V and 0 bases at J, with 11 bases between.

This clone came up a few times. The rearrangement uses TRBV6-1 and TRBJ1-3, with no clear D. Germline V gene lookup returns CDR1 MNHNS and CDR2 SASEGT. V was shortened by 3 bases and J by 0 bases, with 6 bases between the two germline ends. This CDR3 is 14 amino acids long. The CDR3, as DNA: TGTGCCAGCAGTGACAGGCACTCTGGAAACACCATATATTTT. Amino acids: CASSDRHSGNTIYF.

The chain links TRBV18 to TRBJ1-3; D possibly corresponds to TRBD1 (6 bases). With 2 bases removed from V and 3 bases from J, the gap between germline ends came to 11 bases. Per the germline V gene, CDR1 is KGHSH and CDR2 is LQKENI. The CDR3 spans 15 residues. The DNA for the CDR3 is TGTGCCAGCTCACCAAATCAGGGGCATGGAAACACCATATATTTT. Protein product: CASSPNQGHGNTIYF. The full variable domain, completed using reference TRBV18 and TRBJ1-3, is NAGVMQNPRHLVRRRGQEARLRCSPMKGHSHVYWYRQLPEEGLKFMVYLQKENIIDESGMPKERFSAEFPKEGPSILRIQQVVRGDSAAYFCASSPNQGHGNTIYFGEGSWLTVV.

The CDR3 nucleotides read TGCGCCAGCAGCCAAACTGGAACAGGGAATAATGAAAAACTGTTTTTT. Encoded protein: CASSQTGTGNNEKLFF. V gene TRBV4-1 combines with J gene TRBJ1-4, with a possible D match to TRBD1 (6 bases). The V end was cut by 2 bases, the J end by 4 bases, with 14 bases between. The V gene's germline CDR1 is MGHRA and CDR2 YSYEKL. This CDR3 comprises 16 residues.

The DNA of the CDR3 is TGTGCCAGCAGCTTAGTCCAGGGACAGTTCTTC. Translating it yields CASSLVQGQFF. This chain connects TRBV11-2 to TRBJ2-1; TRBD1 might be the D (5 bases). The germline V and J ends were trimmed by 1 base and 13 bases, with 8 bases remaining between them. CDR3 length equals 11 residues. Germline V gene lookup returns CDR1 SGHAT and CDR2 FQNNGV.

This clone appeared a single time. The gene calls are TRBV30 and TRBJ1-1; D ambiguous. Germline lookup yields CDR1 GTSNPN and CDR2 SVGIG (reference sequence). This CDR3 spans 15 amino acids. Deletions cut 0 bases from V and 5 bases from J, with 16 bases between. The CDR3 sequence is CAWSVRGTRSTEAFF. CDR3 sequence (DNA): TGTGCCTGGAGTGTAAGAGGAACTCGCAGTACTGAAGCTTTCTTT.

J is TRBJ2-1 and V is TRBV20-1, with 10 nucleotides matching TRBD2. Germline CDR1 is DFQATT and CDR2 is SNEGSKA (reference sequence). V was clipped by 3 bases and J by 6 bases; unmatched bases: 8. The CDR3 sequence is 15 residues long. CDR3 protein: CSASVRLAGLNEQFF. In nucleotides, the CDR3 is TGCAGTGCTAGTGTAAGACTAGCGGGCCTCAATGAGCAGTTCTTC.

This chain connects TRBV29-1 to TRBJ2-5; 7 bases are shared with TRBD1. V was clipped by 6 bases and J by 4 bases; unmatched bases: 2. This CDR3 has 11 residues. Looked up from germline, CDR1 is SQVTM and CDR2 is ANQGSEA. Here the CDR3 reads CSVTGPETQYF. The CDR3 DNA sequence: TGCAGCGTGACAGGGCCAGAGACCCAGTACTTC. The whole variable domain, filled in from reference TRBV29-1 and TRBJ2-5, reads SAVISQKPSRDICQRGTSLTIQCQVDSQVTMMFWYRQQPGQSLTLIATANQGSEATYESGFVIDKFPISRPNLTFSTLTVSNMSPEDSSIYLCSVTGPETQYFGPGTRLLVL.

The V and J genes are TRBV2 and TRBJ2-3; D is unresolved. The CDR3 is 15 residues long. V was shortened by 6 bases and J by 1 base, with 14 bases between the two germline ends. Germline V lookup: CDR1 SNHLY, CDR2 FYNNEI. The CDR3 is CASRQSGSRTDTQYF. For the CDR3, the DNA is TGTGCCAGCAGGCAGTCCGGGTCTCGCACAGATACGCAGTATTTT.

This clone has a handful of counts. The V gene is TRBV28, the J gene TRBJ2-7, with 12 bases identical to TRBD1. CDR1 is MDHEN and CDR2 is SYDVKM in the germline V gene. CDR3 length equals 12 residues. Unmatched junction bases numbered 5, after V lost 5 bases and J lost 12 bases. This CDR3 is CASSLGTGGMYF. Written as DNA, the CDR3 is TGTGCCAGCAGTCTAGGGACAGGGGGCATGTACTTC.

This chain connects TRBV4-1 to TRBJ1-4; D uncertain. The V end was cut by 0 bases, the J end by 7 bases, with 15 bases between. The CDR3 spans 16 residues. From germline, CDR1 is MGHRA and CDR2 YSYEKL. The CDR3 DNA is TGCGCCAGCAGCCAAGATCTTTTGGAGGGCAGTGAAAAACTGTTTTTT. This encodes CASSQDLLEGSEKLFF.

The chain links TRBV6-5 to TRBJ2-7; possibly TRBD2 for D (7 bases). Trimming shortened V by 0 bases and J by 6 bases, and 18 bases separated the two germline ends. This CDR3 has 16 amino acids. Germline assignment: CDR1 MNHEY and CDR2 SVGAGI. This CDR3 is CASSYSNRGARIEQYF. CDR3 sequence (DNA): TGTGCCAGCAGTTACTCGAACCGGGGGGCGCGGATCGAGCAGTACTTC.

This sequence joins TRBV6-1 and TRBJ2-7, with a weak D call TRBD2 (5 bases). CDR1 is MNHNS and CDR2 is SASEGT in the germline V gene. The CDR3 loop spans 15 amino acids. V was trimmed by 2 bases and J by 5 bases, leaving 16 bases between them. The CDR3 region is CASSEYGVRENEQYF. The CDR3 DNA follows: TGTGCCAGCAGTGAATATGGGGTTAGGGAGAACGAGCAGTACTTC.

The chain couples TRBV9 to TRBJ2-1; 10 nucleotides match TRBD2. The CDR3 extends over 16 amino acids. In germline, CDR1 is SGDLS, CDR2 YYNGEE. With 4 bases clipped from V and 9 bases from J, the junction kept 13 bases outside the gene matches. This chain's CDR3 is CASSPRGSGGAPEQFF. The CDR3, as DNA: TGTGCCAGCAGCCCGAGAGGGAGCGGGGGGGCCCCTGAGCAGTTCTTC.

This chain uses TRBV29-1 with TRBJ1-1, with 9 bases aligning to TRBD1. The CDR3 runs 13 residues. Germline values: CDR1 SQVTM, CDR2 ANQGSEA. V shed 3 bases and J 5 bases; nucleotides not matched to a gene: 4. The CDR3: CSVEGQGETEAFF. In nucleotides, the CDR3 is TGCAGCGTTGAGGGACAGGGCGAGACTGAAGCTTTCTTT.

The V and J genes are TRBV4-2 and TRBJ1-1, with D maybe TRBD1 (5 bases). This CDR3 contains 15 residues. The V end was cut by 2 bases, the J end by 0 bases, with 10 bases between. Germline V gene lookup returns CDR1 LGHNA and CDR2 YNFKEQ. The CDR3 here is CASSQQGGMNTEAFF. The CDR3 DNA sequence: TGTGCCAGCAGCCAACAGGGAGGAATGAACACTGAAGCTTTCTTT.

The V call is TRBV18, the J call TRBJ1-4; TRBD1 might be the D (5 bases). CDR1 and CDR2 from the germline V gene are KGHSH and LQKENI. Trimming pared 4 bases from V and 5 bases from J, leaving 17 bases between. The CDR3 runs 16 residues. Written as DNA, the CDR3 is TGTGCCAGCTCACTACAGCGGGGGGGGACGAATGAAAAACTGTTTTTT. Amino acids: CASSLQRGGTNEKLFF. Supplemented by reference TRBV18 and TRBJ1-4, the full variable domain reads NAGVMQNPRHLVRRRGQEARLRCSPMKGHSHVYWYRQLPEEGLKFMVYLQKENIIDESGMPKERFSAEFPKEGPSILRIQQVVRGDSAAYFCASSLQRGGTNEKLFFGSGTQLSVL.

The table lists this clone with a few counts. The chain links TRBV7-3 to TRBJ1-2, with a possible D match to TRBD1 (6 bases). Germline values: CDR1 SGHTA, CDR2 FQGTGA. V dropped 6 bases and J dropped 6 bases, with 14 bases sitting between them. The CDR3 totals 13 residues. The CDR3 reads CASSPRQAHGYTF. The CDR3 nucleotides are TGTGCCAGCAGTCCCCGACAGGCCCATGGCTACACCTTC.

This chain joins TRBV28 and TRBJ1-2, with no clear D. The CDR3 length is 15 residues. V was shortened by 0 bases and J by 4 bases, with 12 bases between the two germline ends. Germline V lookup: CDR1 MDHEN, CDR2 SYDVKM. The CDR3 coding sequence is TGTGCCAGCAGTTTATGGCAGGAAGCCAGCTATGGCTACACCTTC. This gives the protein CASSLWQEASYGYTF.

V usage is TRBV28 and J usage is TRBJ2-1; 7 bases map to TRBD2. Germline trimming cut 7 bases from V and 4 bases from J; bases unmatched to any gene: 4. Germline loops: CDR1 MDHEN, CDR2 SYDVKM. This CDR3 contains 13 residues. Here the CDR3 reads CASMAGVYNEQFF. CDR3 nucleotides: TGTGCCAGCATGGCGGGGGTTTACAATGAGCAGTTCTTC.

The chain is built from TRBV4-2 and TRBJ1-6; 8 bases line up with TRBD1. The CDR3 consists of 14 residues. CDR1 is LGHNA, CDR2 YNFKEQ, per germline. J gave up 6 bases and V 4 bases, and 2 bases lay outside the gene matches. The CDR3 DNA reads as TGTGCCAGCAGCCTCGGACAGGGTAATTCACCCCTCCACTTT. This gives the protein CASSLGQGNSPLHF.

V and J are TRBV2 and TRBJ2-1; 10 bases align to TRBD2. Losses at the gene ends were 4 bases for V and 9 bases for J; bases not matched to a gene: 9. The CDR3 spans 15 residues. CDR1 and CDR2 from the germline V gene are SNHLY and FYNNEI. CDR3 protein: CASSGGLAGVIEQFF. The CDR3 region has the DNA TGTGCCAGCAGTGGAGGGCTAGCGGGAGTTATTGAGCAGTTCTTC. The whole variable domain, remainder taken from reference TRBV2 and TRBJ2-1, is EPEVTQTPSHQVTQMGQEVILRCVPISNHLYFYWYRQILGQKVEFLVSFYNNEISEKSEIFDDQFSVERPDGSNFTLKIRSTKLEDSAMYFCASSGGLAGVIEQFFGPGTRLTVL.

Remarks on this clone: The sample holds other DNA sequences that translate to the same CDR3. The chain employs TRBV5-1 and TRBJ2-5; D call uncertain. CDR3 size: 12 residues. The V gene lost 2 bases and the J gene lost 2 bases, with 4 bases spanning the gap. The V gene's germline CDR1 is SGHRS and CDR2 YFSETQ. CDR3 sequence: CASSLQQETQYF. CDR3 in DNA: TGCGCCAGCAGCTTACAGCAAGAGACCCAGTACTTC.

The chain joins TRBV7-9 to TRBJ1-4; D remains unclear. Deletions cut 5 bases from V and 8 bases from J, with 15 bases between. Per germline, CDR1 SEHNR and CDR2 FQNEAQ (reference sequence). CDR3 length equals 14 residues. The CDR3 nucleotides are TGTGCCAGCAGCCCCGCTTGGCAGGTCGAAAAACTGTTTTTT. It translates to CASSPAWQVEKLFF.

This chain uses TRBV6-5 with TRBJ2-7, with D maybe TRBD2 (5 bases). This CDR3 comprises 12 residues. The ends were cut back, 6 bases at V and 3 bases at J, with 9 bases in the middle. Looked up from germline, CDR1 is MNHEY and CDR2 is SVGAGI. CDR3 protein: CASRAGVYEQYF. The CDR3 DNA sequence: TGTGCCAGCAGAGCCGGGGTCTACGAGCAGTACTTC.

This chain links TRBV27 with TRBJ1-5; a weak D match, TRBD1 (5 bases). Germline V CDR1 and CDR2: MNHEY, SMNVEV (reference sequence). This CDR3 spans 13 amino acids. Trimming left V 4 bases short and J 5 bases short, with 9 bases between. This CDR3 reads CASSSTVYQPQHF. CDR3 nucleotides: TGTGCCAGCAGTTCGACAGTTTATCAGCCCCAGCATTTT.

Details on this clone: Other DNA sequences of this sample code for an identical CDR3. The chain links TRBV12-3 or TRBV12-4 to TRBJ2-7, with a weak D call TRBD1 (5 bases). Trimming cost V 1 base and J 5 bases, with 9 bases left between them. There are 13 residues in the CDR3. The CDR3 is CASSLGQGHEQYF. CDR3 in DNA: TGTGCCAGCAGTTTAGGCCAGGGCCACGAGCAGTACTTC.

This chain connects TRBV6-1 to TRBJ1-2; TRBD1 matches at 8 bases. The J segment lost 3 bases and the V segment lost 3 bases, leaving 3 bases of the junction unmatched. In germline, CDR1 is MNHNS, CDR2 SASEGT. This CDR3 is 14 amino acids long. CDR3 loop: CASSEGQADYGYTF. Here the CDR3 DNA reads TGTGCCAGCAGTGAGGGACAGGCGGACTATGGCTACACCTTC.

The rearrangement uses TRBV6-6 and TRBJ2-7; 7 bases are a match to TRBD2. Germline V lookup: CDR1 MNHNY, CDR2 SVGAGI (reference sequence). V shed 4 bases and J 4 bases; nucleotides not matched to a gene: 7. CDR3 length: 14 residues. CDR3 DNA sequence: TGTGCCAGCAGTTCTCGAGCGGGAACTTACGAGCAGTACTTC. Protein sequence: CASSSRAGTYEQYF.